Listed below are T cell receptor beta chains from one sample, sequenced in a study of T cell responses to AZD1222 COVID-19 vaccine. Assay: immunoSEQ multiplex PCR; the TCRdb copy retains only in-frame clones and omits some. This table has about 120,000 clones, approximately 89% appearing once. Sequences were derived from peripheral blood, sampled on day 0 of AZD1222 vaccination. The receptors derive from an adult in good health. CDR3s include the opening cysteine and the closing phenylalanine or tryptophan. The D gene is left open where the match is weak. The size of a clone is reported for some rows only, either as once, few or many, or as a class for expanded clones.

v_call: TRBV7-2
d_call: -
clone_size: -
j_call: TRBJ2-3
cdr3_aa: CASSLVAFTDTQYF

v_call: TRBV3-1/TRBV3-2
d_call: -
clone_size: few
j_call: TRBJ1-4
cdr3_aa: CASSPRTDGEKLFF

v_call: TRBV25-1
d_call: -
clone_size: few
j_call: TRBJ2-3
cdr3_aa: CASSARERDTQYF

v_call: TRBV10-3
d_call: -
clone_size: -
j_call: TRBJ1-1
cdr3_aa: CAIRREPVGTEAFF

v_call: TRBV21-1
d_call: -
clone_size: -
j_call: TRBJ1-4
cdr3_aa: CASSRRLNGTDNEKLFF

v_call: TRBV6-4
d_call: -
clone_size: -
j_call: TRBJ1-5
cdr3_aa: CASRSGTNQPQHF

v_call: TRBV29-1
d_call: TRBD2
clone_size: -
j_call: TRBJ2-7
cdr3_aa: CSVEEGLAGRYEQYF

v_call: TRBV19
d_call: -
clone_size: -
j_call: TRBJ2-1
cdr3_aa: CASRSPGPSSYNEQFF

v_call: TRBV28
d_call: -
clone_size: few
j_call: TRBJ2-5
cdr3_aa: CASSPPQGGEKTQYF

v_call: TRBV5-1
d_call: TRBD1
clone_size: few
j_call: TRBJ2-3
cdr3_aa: CASSLGDGTGGQYF

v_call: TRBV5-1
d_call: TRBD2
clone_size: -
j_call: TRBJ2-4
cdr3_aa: CASSFGTSGSPKNIQYF

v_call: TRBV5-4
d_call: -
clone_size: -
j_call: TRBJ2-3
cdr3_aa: CASSPGARDTQYF

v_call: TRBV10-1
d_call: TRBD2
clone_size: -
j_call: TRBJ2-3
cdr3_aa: CASSARTSGGHTDTQYF

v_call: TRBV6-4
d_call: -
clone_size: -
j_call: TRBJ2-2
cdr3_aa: CASSHTTNTGELFF

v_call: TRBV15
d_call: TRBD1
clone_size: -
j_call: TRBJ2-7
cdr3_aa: CATSETGGNYEQYF

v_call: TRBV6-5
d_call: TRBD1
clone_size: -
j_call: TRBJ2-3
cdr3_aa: CASSYSGQGAIDTQYF

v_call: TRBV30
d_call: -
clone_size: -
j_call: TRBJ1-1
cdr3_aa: CAWRGREAFF

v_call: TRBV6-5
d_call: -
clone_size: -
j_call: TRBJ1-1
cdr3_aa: CASIQQVLNTEAFF

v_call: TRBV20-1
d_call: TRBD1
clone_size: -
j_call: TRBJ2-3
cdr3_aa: CSASRDRDIGTDTQYF

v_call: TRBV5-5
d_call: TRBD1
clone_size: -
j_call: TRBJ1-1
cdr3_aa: CASSLAGDRGIPNTEAFF

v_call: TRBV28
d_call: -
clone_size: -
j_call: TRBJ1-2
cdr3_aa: CASSPSDSPHTYGYTF

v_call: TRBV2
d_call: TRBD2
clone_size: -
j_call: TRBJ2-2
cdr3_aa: CASESRGSTGELFF

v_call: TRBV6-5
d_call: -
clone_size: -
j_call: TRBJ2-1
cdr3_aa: CASSYPGEQFF

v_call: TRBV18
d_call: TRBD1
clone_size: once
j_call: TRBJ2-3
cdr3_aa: CASSPPPGQGADTQYF

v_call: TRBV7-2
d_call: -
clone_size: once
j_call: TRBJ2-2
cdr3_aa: CASSFVGGPNTGELFF

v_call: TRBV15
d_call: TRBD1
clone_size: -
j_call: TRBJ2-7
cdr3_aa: CATSRGQGRDEQYF

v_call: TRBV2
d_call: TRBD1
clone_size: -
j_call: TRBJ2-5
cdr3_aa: CASRTRQGAKETQYF

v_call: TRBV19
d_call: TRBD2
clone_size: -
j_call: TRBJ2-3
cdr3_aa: CASSIVRGAPPRDTQYF

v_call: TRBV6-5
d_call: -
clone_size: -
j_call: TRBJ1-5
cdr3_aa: CASSTLSSNQPQHF

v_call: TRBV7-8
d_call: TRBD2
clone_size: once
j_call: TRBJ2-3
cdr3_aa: CASSPTALAGLTDTQYF

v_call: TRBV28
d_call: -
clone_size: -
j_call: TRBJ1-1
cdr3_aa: CASSSYDRKNTEAFF

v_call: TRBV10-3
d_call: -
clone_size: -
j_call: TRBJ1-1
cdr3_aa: CAISESMGAEAFF

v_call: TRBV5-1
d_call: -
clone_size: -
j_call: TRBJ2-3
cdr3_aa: CASSLGSGVGAGDTQYF

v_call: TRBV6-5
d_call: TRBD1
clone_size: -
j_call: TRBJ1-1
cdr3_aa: CASSLDRDTEAFF

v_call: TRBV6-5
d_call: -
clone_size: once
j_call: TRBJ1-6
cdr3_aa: CASTLSRDNSPLHF

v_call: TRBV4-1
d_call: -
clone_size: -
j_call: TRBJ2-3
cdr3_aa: CASSQVRVPDTQYF

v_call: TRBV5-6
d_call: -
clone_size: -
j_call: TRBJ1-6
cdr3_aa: CASSATTGKGSYNSPLHF

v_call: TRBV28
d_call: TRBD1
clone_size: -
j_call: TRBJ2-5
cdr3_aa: CASSRRTGNQETQYF

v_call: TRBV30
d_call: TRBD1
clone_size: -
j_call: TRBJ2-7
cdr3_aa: CAWTEDRAEQYF

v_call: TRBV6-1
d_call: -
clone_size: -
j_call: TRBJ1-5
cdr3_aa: CASSEYPTGGGGQPQHF

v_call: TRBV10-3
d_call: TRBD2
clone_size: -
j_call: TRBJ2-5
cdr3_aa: CAISEGTIQETQYF